Sequencing of this T cell receptor beta chain was carried out in a study of blood T cell repertoires in COVID-19. Germline V gene lookup returns CDR1 MDHEN and CDR2 SYDVKM. CDR3 length: 13 amino acids. V lost 6 bases to trimming and J lost 5 bases; unmatched junction nucleotides: 4. Profiling relied on immunoSEQ multiplex PCR, and the TCRdb table lists in-frame clones only, not all of them. The data contain a few hundred thousand clones, less than 90% of them singletons. V gene TRBV28 combines with J gene TRBJ1-5; 7 bases are a match to TRBD1. The specimen sequenced was PBMCs or T cells enriched from blood (not recorded which). The clonotype comes from a woman aged 25 to 39 who had recovered from COVID-19. The CDR3 is CASRRQGYQPQHF. For the CDR3, the DNA is TGTGCCAGCAGACGACAGGGCTATCAGCCCCAGCATTTT. The whole variable domain, filled in from reference TRBV28 and TRBJ1-5, reads DVKVTQSSRYLVKRTGEKVFLECVQDMDHENMFWYRQDPGLGLRLIYFSYDVKMKEKGDIPEGYSVSREKKERFSLILESASTNQTSMYLCASRRQGYQPQHFGDGTRLSIL.